One T cell receptor beta chain is described in this entry. What it binds is unknown. The source of the sample is a study of shared clonotypes between healthy human individuals. Study-wide background: There were three CD4 naive, three CD4 memory, two CD8 naive and one CD8 memory plates per donor. General observations from the study: An effect of sequencing depth on clonotype sharing among donors was expected.

Data came from immunoSEQ multiplex PCR; TCRdb stores just in-frame clones and leaves some out. This sample carries about 1 million clones, more than 60% of them seen once, and the ten largest clones take roughly 1.5%. Germline CDR1 is SGHVS and CDR2 is FNYEAQ. V lost 4 bases, J lost 7 bases, and 6 bases stayed unmatched. The CDR3 is made up of 15 amino acids. Healthy HIV-negative adults without recent acute infections or vaccinations served as donors. Sequenced material: memory CD4+ T cells sorted from blood. Subset defined: CD45RA-negative fraction. The chain links TRBV7-6 to TRBJ1-6; TRBD1 aligns across 8 bases. The TCR was taken from a man younger than 35 in good health. The CDR3 spells CASSSGQGPNSPLHF. The CDR3 DNA follows: TGTGCCAGCAGCTCAGGACAGGGACCGAATTCACCCCTCCACTTT.